A single T cell receptor beta chain is shown here with its context. The antigen is unknown. One junction end does not reproduce the germline sequence, and a read error may be involved. The sample is drawn from a study of liver allograft versus peripheral blood T cells. Study in general: The study compared liver allograft T cell receptor repertoires against peripheral blood repertoires of liver transplant recipients.

The CDR3 spans 15 residues. From germline, CDR1 is MDHEN and CDR2 SYDVKM. Points from the study as a whole: A difference was reportedly observed between T cell receptor repertoires inside liver allografts and those in peripheral blood.

From the reads, TCRdb called clonotypes with MiXCR, one entry per CDR3 protein. The data hold approximately 16,000 distinct CDR3 sequences, with 20% to 25% observed a single time. The source of this sequence is a human patient who had a liver transplant. Some T cells may trace back to the graft donor. The chain has TRBV28 and TRBJ1-2; D is possibly TRBD1 (5 bases). The CDR3 loop reads CDSRLPEGTNYGYTF. In DNA form, the CDR3 reads TGTGACAGCAGACTCCCGGAAGGGACCAACTATGGCTACACCTTC.